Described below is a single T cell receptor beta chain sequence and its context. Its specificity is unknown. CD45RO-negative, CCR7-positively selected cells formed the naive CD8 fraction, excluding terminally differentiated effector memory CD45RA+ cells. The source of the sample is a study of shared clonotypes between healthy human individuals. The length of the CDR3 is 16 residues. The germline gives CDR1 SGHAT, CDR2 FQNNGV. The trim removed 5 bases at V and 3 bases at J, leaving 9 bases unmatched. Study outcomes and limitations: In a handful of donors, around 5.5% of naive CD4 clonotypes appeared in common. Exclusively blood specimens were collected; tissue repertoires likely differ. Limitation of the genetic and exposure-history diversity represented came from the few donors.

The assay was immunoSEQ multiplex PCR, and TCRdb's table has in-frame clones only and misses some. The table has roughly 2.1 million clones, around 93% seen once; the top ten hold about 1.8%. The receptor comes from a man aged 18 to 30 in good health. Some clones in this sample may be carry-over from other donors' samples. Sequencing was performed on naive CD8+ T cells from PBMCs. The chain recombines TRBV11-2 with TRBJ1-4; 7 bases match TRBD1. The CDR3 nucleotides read TGTGCCAGCAGCATATATAGGGGGCTAGCTAATGAAAAACTGTTTTTT. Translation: CASSIYRGLANEKLFF.